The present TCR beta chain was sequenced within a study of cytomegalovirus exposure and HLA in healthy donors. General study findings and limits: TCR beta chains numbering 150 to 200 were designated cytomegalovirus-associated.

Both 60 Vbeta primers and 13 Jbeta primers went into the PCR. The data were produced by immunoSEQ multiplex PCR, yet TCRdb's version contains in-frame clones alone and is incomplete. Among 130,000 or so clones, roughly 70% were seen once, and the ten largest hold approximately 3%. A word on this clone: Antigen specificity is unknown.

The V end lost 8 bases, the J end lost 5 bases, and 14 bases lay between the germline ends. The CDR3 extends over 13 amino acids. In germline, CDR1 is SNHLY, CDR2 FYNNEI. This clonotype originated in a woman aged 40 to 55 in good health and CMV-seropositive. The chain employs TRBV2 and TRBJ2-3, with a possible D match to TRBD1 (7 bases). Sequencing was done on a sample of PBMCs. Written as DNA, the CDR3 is TGTGCCAGCGTTGGAGGGGGCGGAGATACGCAGTATTTT. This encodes CASVGGGGDTQYF.